This TCR beta chain emerged from a study of T-cell memory formation after mild COVID-19. For the study at large: TCR clusters mostly belonged to single donors.

TCRdb re-called the 5' RACE reads with MiXCR, one entry per CDR3 protein. Counted here are roughly 600,000 distinct CDR3 sequences, around 17% occurring once; the ten biggest clones make up more than 10%. CDR3 length equals 15 residues. The germline gives CDR1 SGDLS, CDR2 YYNGEE. J lost 4 bases, V lost 0 bases, and 4 bases had no gene match. This clonotype originated in an adult woman who had mild COVID-19 (a few samples of this study predate the infection). Cell type and time point are not known. The J gene is TRBJ2-1, the V gene TRBV9, with TRBD2 identical over 7 bases. Sample: PBMCs or a T cell subset sorted from them (not recorded which). The CDR3 DNA reads as TGTGCCAGCAGCGTAGGAGCGGGGAGATACAATGAGCAGTTCTTC. It yields the protein CASSVGAGRYNEQFF.